A selection of T cell receptor beta chains follows, all from one sample in a study of human T cells and chemical hapten exposure. TCRdb called the RACE reads again in MiXCR, with one record for every CDR3 protein. This sample has 80,000 to 100,000 distinct CDR3 sequences, with about 10% found just once. The sample consisted of whole blood, taken in connection with sensitization to the hapten diphenylcyclopropenone (DPC). Receptors originate from a woman aged 45-65 years with alopecia areata. Some clones in this sample may be carry-over from other donors' samples. The conserved cysteine and the conserved F or W are not part of the CDR3 here.

v_gene	j_gene	CDR3aa
TRBV27	TRBJ1-6	ASSSGSSYNSPLH
TRBV9	TRBJ2-2	ASSVVSGELF
TRBV6-6	TRBJ1-3	ASSYAQGTGNTIY
TRBV6-6	TRBJ1-2	ASSYPGEGPNYGYT
TRBV15	TRBJ1-2	ATSRGTYGYT
TRBV7-8	TRBJ2-5	ASIPGGIAGVWRTQY
TRBV20-1	TRBJ1-5	SARDSGQASNQPQH
TRBV3-1	TRBJ2-6	ASSQPPSGANVLT
TRBV7-9	TRBJ2-3	ASSPQAGGVTDTQY
TRBV6-2/TRBV6-3	TRBJ2-1	ASSYSATGRQRETYLDEQF
TRBV5-1	TRBJ2-7	ASSLGLAGGSEQY
TRBV18	TRBJ1-2	ASSPDRDTIIYGYT
TRBV5-1	TRBJ1-2	ASSLAANYGYT
TRBV28	TRBJ2-7	ASSQGRLEQY
TRBV2	TRBJ1-5	ASSVRQGNQPQH
TRBV28	TRBJ1-3	ASSPRSSGNTIY
TRBV2	TRBJ2-7	ASSEQFLFSYEQY
TRBV12-5	TRBJ2-1	ASGTGTPGSEQF
TRBV5-4	TRBJ2-3	ASSLMAGDGTDTQY
TRBV27	TRBJ1-4	ASSSGVTEKLF
TRBV14	TRBJ2-1	ASSQAGLAVHAYNEQF
TRBV29-1	TRBJ1-1	SVVEGAKAF
TRBV3-1	TRBJ2-5	ASSLLASSQETQY
TRBV2	TRBJ2-4	ASSEGTRKNIQY
TRBV29-1	TRBJ2-1	SVSEAGRQF
TRBV7-9	TRBJ1-2	ASSSPVGYGYT
TRBV28	TRBJ1-4	ASSGGTATNEKLF
TRBV6-6	TRBJ1-1	ASSSPAGINAEAF
TRBV2	TRBJ2-5	ARGLSQETQY
TRBV7-9	TRBJ2-1	ASSTPRQGSYNEQF
TRBV11-2	TRBJ2-1	ASSLSFGMYYNEQF
TRBV27	TRBJ1-5	ASSLLQGVNQPQH
TRBV9	TRBJ2-1	ASSPSGAYSYNEQF
TRBV2	TRBJ2-1	ASSESWQREQF
TRBV20-1	TRBJ1-1	SASLGRINTEAF
TRBV20-1	TRBJ2-5	SARVGEETQY
TRBV7-6	TRBJ1-4	ASSLVSRDEKLF
TRBV6-5	TRBJ1-2	ASRNRGPGPGYT
TRBV24-1	TRBJ2-2	ATSDTTSGRITGELF
TRBV7-6	TRBJ2-5	ASSPTGWETQY
TRBV3-1	TRBJ2-5	ASRPQGQETQY
TRBV6-1	TRBJ2-1	AEGDTYNEQF
TRBV5-1	TRBJ2-2	ASRGDLNTGELF